These 10 T cell receptor beta chains originate from one sample sequenced in a study of blood T cell repertoires in COVID-19. Profiled with immunoSEQ multiplex PCR; TCRdb holds only in-frame clones, not every one. This table has fewer than 350,000 clones, approximately 87% appearing once. Sequences were obtained from peripheral blood. Source of these receptors: a woman aged 25 to 39 with COVID-19, enrolled during active disease.

The chain's CDR3 is CASRSRENTEAFF. The CDR3 DNA reads as TGTGCCAGCAGGAGCCGGGAAAACACTGAAGCTTTCTTT. The chain is built from TRBV6-5 and TRBJ1-1; D gene ambiguous. Germline CDR1 reads MNHEY; CDR2 reads SVGAGI. CDR3 length equals 13 residues. The V end lost 6 bases, the J end lost 2 bases, and 10 bases lay between the germline ends.

The chain uses TRBV5-4 and TRBJ2-5, with D uncertain. The V end lost 2 bases, the J end lost 0 bases, and 11 bases lay between the germline ends. Per the germline V gene, CDR1 is SGHNT and CDR2 is YYREEE (reference sequence). The CDR3 is 15 residues long. The CDR3 protein is CASSFRLEDQETQYF. Written as DNA, the CDR3 is TGTGCCAGCAGCTTTCGGCTAGAAGACCAAGAGACCCAGTACTTC.

The chain recombines TRBV11-2 with TRBJ2-3, with D uncertain. The V gene's germline CDR1 is SGHAT and CDR2 FQNNGV. Between the trimmed V and J ends, which lost 4 bases and 2 bases, there was a span of 13 bases. CDR3 length: 15 residues. Written as DNA, the CDR3 is TGTGCCAGCAGCTCTCTAGGCGGATCCACAGATACGCAGTATTTT. Its translation is CASSSLGGSTDTQYF.

For the CDR3, the DNA is TGTGCCAGCAGCCCTCAGCGGGACAATGAGCAGTTCTTC. Translating it yields CASSPQRDNEQFF. The chain has TRBV7-2 and TRBJ2-1; TRBD2 might be the D (6 bases). V was trimmed by 5 bases and J by 5 bases, leaving 10 bases between them. This CDR3 is 13 amino acids long. CDR1 is SGHTA and CDR2 is FQGNSA in the germline V gene.

Here the CDR3 DNA reads TGTGCCAGCAGTTGGCACGGGGCCAACGTCCTGACTTTC. This encodes CASSWHGANVLTF. The chain couples TRBV27 to TRBJ2-6, with D unresolved. The CDR3 loop spans 13 amino acids. V dropped 4 bases and J dropped 4 bases, with 5 bases sitting between them. The germline CDR1 and CDR2 sequences are MNHEY and SMNVEV (reference sequence).

Here the CDR3 reads CASSFDSSNQPQHF. The DNA of the CDR3 is TGTGCCAGCAGTTTTGACAGTAGCAATCAGCCCCAGCATTTT. The chain uses TRBV27 and TRBJ1-5, with a weak D call TRBD1 (5 bases). Germline CDR1 and CDR2: MNHEY and SMNVEV (reference sequence). CDR3 size: 14 residues. Trimming left V 3 bases short and J 0 bases short, with 6 bases between.

This chain connects TRBV27 to TRBJ1-5; TRBD1 matches 8 bases. CDR3 size: 14 residues. Losses at the gene ends were 3 bases for V and 11 bases for J; bases not matched to a gene: 9. CDR1 MNHEY and CDR2 SMNVEV come from the germline V gene (reference sequence). The CDR3 is CASSLRQGSNSQHF. CDR3 nucleotide sequence: TGTGCCAGCAGTTTGAGACAGGGGTCCAACTCCCAGCATTTT.

This clone was observed once. The chain carries TRBV7-6 and TRBJ2-3; tentatively, D is TRBD2 (5 bases). The CDR3 has 14 residues. V shed 5 bases and J shed 4 bases, with 13 bases lying between them. Germline V gene data show CDR1 as SGHVS and CDR2 as FNYEAQ. The CDR3 DNA sequence: TGTGCCAGCAGCCCAGCGGAGGAGCCAGATACGCAGTATTTT. Translated: CASSPAEEPDTQYF.

In its sample, this clone was seen once. The rearrangement uses TRBV19 and TRBJ1-5, with D unresolved. The CDR3 contains 13 residues. The germline gives CDR1 LNHDA, CDR2 SQIVND (reference sequence). Trimming cost V 3 bases and J 7 bases, with 10 bases left between them. CDR3: CASSIPGSQPQHF. In nucleotides, the CDR3 is TGTGCCAGTAGTATTCCCGGGAGCCAGCCCCAGCATTTT.

DNA for the CDR3: TGTGCCAGCAGCCAAGATTGGGCCAGGGGGACCCAACAGCCCCAGCATTTT. This encodes CASSQDWARGTQQPQHF. This sequence joins TRBV4-2 and TRBJ1-5; 7 bases map to TRBD1. The trim removed 0 bases at V and 7 bases at J, leaving 12 bases unmatched. This CDR3 has 17 amino acids. Germline V gene sequence: CDR1 LGHNA, CDR2 YNFKEQ.